The 20 T cell receptor beta chains below were found in one sample sequenced in a study of cytomegalovirus exposure and HLA in healthy donors. Repertoires were generated with immunoSEQ multiplex PCR, while TCRdb's copy carries only in-frame clones and drops some. The table records 70,000 or so clones, around 90% of them present only once. Sequences were obtained from PBMCs. The receptors shown here come from a man younger than 30 in good health and CMV-seronegative.

The CDR3 DNA reads TGCAGCGTCTTCCAAGGGACAGTACTTTACGAGCAGTACTTC. Amino acids: CSVFQGTVLYEQYF. V is TRBV29-1 and J is TRBJ2-7, with 7 bases aligning to TRBD1. Germline CDR1 is SQVTM and CDR2 is ANQGSEA. J lost 4 bases, V lost 6 bases, and 12 bases had no gene match. This CDR3 contains 14 residues.

The V call is TRBV10-3, the J call TRBJ2-1, with TRBD2 matching over 9 bases. The germline CDR1 and CDR2 sequences are ENHRY and SYGVKD. CDR3 length equals 18 residues. Trimming took 3 bases from V and 0 from J; bases not matched to a gene: 9. The CDR3 sequence: CAISEYQGGLASYNEQFF. DNA of the CDR3: TGTGCCATCAGTGAATATCAGGGGGGACTAGCCTCCTACAATGAGCAGTTCTTC.

The chain combines TRBV5-4 with TRBJ1-2; D might be TRBD1 (5 bases). This CDR3 contains 14 residues. V was clipped by 3 bases and J by 1 base, with 10 bases between them. Germline values: CDR1 SGHNT, CDR2 YYREEE (reference sequence). The CDR3: CASSSGGGNYGYTF. In nucleotides, the CDR3 is TGTGCCAGCAGCTCGGGGGGGGGTAACTATGGCTACACCTTC.

V is TRBV6-4 and J is TRBJ1-2; 7 bases match TRBD1. J lost 4 bases, V lost 6 bases, and 14 bases had no gene match. This CDR3 has 16 amino acids. Per germline, CDR1 MRHNA and CDR2 SNTAGT. The CDR3, as DNA: TGTGCCAGCAGATCGTCAACACAGGGGCGCCGCTATGGCTACACCTTC. Its protein is CASRSSTQGRRYGYTF.

CDR3 protein: CASSLRSTSGSGNTIYF. For the CDR3, the DNA is TGTGCCAGCAGCCTCAGATCTACCTCGGGTTCCGGAAACACCATATATTTT. V usage is TRBV7-2 and J usage is TRBJ1-3; D is ambiguous. Germline V gene lookup returns CDR1 SGHTA and CDR2 FQGNSA. The V and J ends lost 5 bases and 4 bases respectively, with 21 bases between them. This CDR3 spans 17 amino acids.

This clone showed up just a few times. This chain uses TRBV5-6 with TRBJ2-3; tentative D call: TRBD2 (5 bases). Per germline, CDR1 SGHDT and CDR2 YYEEEE. The CDR3 has 15 residues. Trimming left V 1 base short and J 2 bases short, with 11 bases between. The CDR3 DNA is TGTGCCAGCAGCTTGAGGCTGACTAACACAGATACGCAGTATTTT. This encodes CASSLRLTNTDTQYF.

V gene TRBV27 combines with J gene TRBJ2-5; D is perhaps TRBD1 (6 bases). Trimming left V 5 bases short and J 7 bases short, with 17 bases between. From germline, CDR1 is MNHEY and CDR2 SMNVEV (reference sequence). The CDR3 is 14 residues long. The CDR3 coding sequence is TGTGCCAGCAGTCCCAACAGGGTTACTGTGACCCAGTACTTC. Translated: CASSPNRVTVTQYF.

This clone has just one count. The chain uses TRBV6-5 and TRBJ2-1, with 11 bases fitting TRBD1. The CDR3 totals 14 residues. J gave up 7 bases and V 6 bases, and 5 bases lay outside the gene matches. In germline, CDR1 is MNHEY, CDR2 SVGAGI. In DNA, the CDR3 is TGTGCCAGCAGGGGGGGACAGGGGGTGAATGAGCAGTTCTTC. Amino acids: CASRGGQGVNEQFF.

The rearrangement uses TRBV6-1 and TRBJ2-1; 10 bases are a match to TRBD1. The CDR3 spans 15 residues. V shed 1 base and J 7 bases; nucleotides not matched to a gene: 4. Germline CDR1 reads MNHNS; CDR2 reads SASEGT. CDR3 in DNA: TGTGCCAGCAGTGAAGGGACAGGGGGATGGAATGAGCAGTTCTTC. This encodes CASSEGTGGWNEQFF.

The chain recombines TRBV11-2 with TRBJ1-3; a possible D gene is TRBD1 (6 bases). CDR1 and CDR2 from the germline V gene are SGHAT and FQNNGV. The V end lost 0 bases, the J end lost 4 bases, and 13 bases lay between the germline ends. The CDR3 is made up of 16 amino acids. The CDR3 loop is CASSLERTVAGNTIYF. Written as DNA, the CDR3 is TGTGCCAGCAGCTTAGAGAGGACAGTGGCCGGAAACACCATATATTTT.

The V call is TRBV7-6, the J call TRBJ1-5, with D maybe TRBD1 (6 bases). CDR1 is SGHVS and CDR2 is FNYEAQ in the germline V gene. Between the trimmed V and J ends, which lost 6 bases and 2 bases, there was a span of 17 bases. This CDR3 has 16 amino acids. Written as DNA, the CDR3 is TGTGCCAGCAGTTCGGGTCAGGGGTTGGGCAATCAGCCCCAGCATTTT. This gives the protein CASSSGQGLGNQPQHF.

This chain joins TRBV28 and TRBJ2-7; no clear D. The germline gives CDR1 MDHEN, CDR2 SYDVKM. V was cut by 3 bases and J by 2 bases, with 8 bases left in between. The CDR3 runs to 13 residues. For the CDR3, the DNA is TGTGCCAGCAGTTTTGCCAGTACCTACGAGCAGTACTTC. Residues: CASSFASTYEQYF.

The rearrangement uses TRBV7-2 and TRBJ2-5; the D is unclear. This CDR3 region has 11 residues. V dropped 2 bases and J dropped 5 bases, with 3 bases sitting between them. The germline gives CDR1 SGHTA, CDR2 FQGNSA. Written as DNA, the CDR3 is TGTGCCAGCAGCTTAAGCGAGACCCAGTACTTC. It specifies CASSLSETQYF.

The V and J genes are TRBV4-3 and TRBJ1-2, with D unclear. Per germline, CDR1 LGHNA and CDR2 YSLEER. V was trimmed by 0 bases and J by 5 bases, leaving 13 bases between them. This CDR3 region has 15 residues. The CDR3 sequence is CASSQDGLSGYGYTF. In nucleotides, the CDR3 is TGCGCCAGCAGCCAAGATGGTTTGAGCGGGTATGGCTACACCTTC.

The V and J genes are TRBV18 and TRBJ1-4; a weak D match, TRBD1 (6 bases). The CDR3 extends over 15 amino acids. In germline, CDR1 is KGHSH, CDR2 LQKENI. V lost 5 bases and J 7 bases, leaving 17 bases between the germline ends. The CDR3 protein is CASSFSTGAPEKLFF. The CDR3, as DNA: TGTGCCAGCTCATTCTCGACAGGAGCCCCTGAAAAACTGTTTTTT.

The chain is built from TRBV7-9 and TRBJ2-1; 11 nucleotides agree with TRBD2. CDR1 SEHNR and CDR2 FQNEAQ come from the germline V gene (reference sequence). The CDR3 extends over 16 amino acids. V shed 3 bases, J shed 6 bases, and the junction held 7 bases outside the gene matches. CDR3 coding DNA: TGTGCCAGCAGCTTTAGCGGGAGGGCCCCCATCAATGAGCAGTTCTTC. This encodes CASSFSGRAPINEQFF.

This chain links TRBV5-4 with TRBJ1-3; TRBD1 agrees at 7 bases. Germline loops: CDR1 SGHNT, CDR2 YYREEE (reference sequence). The CDR3 sequence is 17 residues long. V was pared by 5 bases and J by 0 bases, with 11 bases of the junction left unmatched. The CDR3 DNA sequence: TGTGCCAGCAGTCCTGAGGGACAGCCTATCTCTGGAAACACCATATATTTT. It codes for CASSPEGQPISGNTIYF. Full variable domain (rest looked up from reference TRBV5-4 and TRBJ1-3): ETGVTQSPTHLIKTRGQQVTLRCSSQSGHNTVSWYQQALGQGPQFIFQYYREEENGRGNFPPRFSGLQFPNYSSELNVNALELDDSALYLCASSPEGQPISGNTIYFGEGSWLTVV.

The chain combines TRBV7-6 with TRBJ1-3; possibly TRBD1 for D (5 bases). The CDR3 loop spans 12 amino acids. V was trimmed by 1 base and J by 7 bases, leaving 5 bases between them. The germline CDR1 and CDR2 sequences are SGHVS and FNYEAQ. The CDR3: CASSLEGNTIYF. CDR3 coding DNA: TGTGCCAGCAGCTTAGAGGGGAACACCATATATTTT. The full variable domain, rest sourced from reference TRBV7-6 and TRBJ1-3, is GAGVSQSPRYKVTKRGQDVALRCDPISGHVSLYWYRQALGQGPEFLTYFNYEAQQDKSGLPNDRFSAERPEGSISTLTIQRTEQRDSAMYRCASSLEGNTIYFGEGSWLTVV.

This chain uses TRBV7-9 with TRBJ1-2, with 7 positions matching TRBD1. CDR1 is SEHNR, CDR2 FQNEAQ, per germline (reference sequence). This CDR3 region has 15 residues. V gave up 5 bases and J gave up 3 bases; unmatched junction bases: 9. CDR3 in DNA: TGTGCCAGCAGCACCACAACGACAGGGCACTATGGCTACACCTTC. Translating gives CASSTTTTGHYGYTF.

J is TRBJ1-2 and V is TRBV9; D perhaps matches TRBD1 (6 bases). Trimming shortened V by 0 bases and J by 8 bases, and 17 bases separated the two germline ends. Germline CDR1 SGDLS, CDR2 YYNGEE. This CDR3 spans 15 amino acids. DNA for the CDR3: TGTGCCAGCAGCGTAGGGGGTAACAGGGTCGGAGGCTACACCTTC. This encodes CASSVGGNRVGGYTF. Full variable domain (missing parts from reference TRBV9 and TRBJ1-2): DSGVTQTPKHLITATGQRVTLRCSPRSGDLSVYWYQQSLDQGLQFLIQYYNGEERAKGNILERFSAQQFPDLHSELNLSSLELGDSALYFCASSVGGNRVGGYTFGSGTRLTVV.